This T cell receptor (beta chain) was documented in a study of cytomegalovirus exposure and HLA in healthy donors. It was with 60 Vbeta and 13 Jbeta primers that the PCR ran. Using immunoSEQ multiplex PCR, the repertoire was profiled, and TCRdb retains in-frame clones only, with some absent. The sample holds 100,000 or so clones, 65% to 85% seen once. This CDR3 is 15 amino acids long. V was clipped by 6 bases and J by 2 bases; unmatched bases: 6. Germline V lookup: CDR1 MDHEN, CDR2 SYDVKM. The sample comprised PBMCs. The chain combines TRBV28 with TRBJ2-1, with TRBD2 matching over 8 bases. The sequence derives from a woman aged 40 to 50 in good health and CMV-seronegative. The CDR3 DNA reads TGTGCCAGCAGCGCAGCGGGGGCTACCTACAATGAGCAGTTCTTC. Amino acids: CASSAAGATYNEQFF.